These T cell receptor beta chains were read from a single sample in a study of shared clonotypes between healthy human individuals. Here immunoSEQ multiplex PCR was the method, and the copy in TCRdb shows in-frame clones only, minus some. The sample holds about 2.4 million clones, approximately 94% seen once. Sequenced input: naive CD4+ T cells from PBMCs. All receptors derive from a man aged 18 to 29 in good health. Some clones in this sample may be carry-over from other donors' samples. Each CDR3 is given with its conserved first and last residue. Fields, in order: J gene, D gene, V gene, clone size, CDR3 DNA, CDR3 protein. The D gene is left open where the match is weak. Expanded clones get a size class; other rows say once, few or many, or leave the size out.

j_call: TRBJ2-1
d_call: -
v_call: TRBV11-2
clone_size: -
cdr3_nt: TGTGCCAGCAGCAATGGAGAGAACAATGAGCAGTTCTTC
cdr3_aa: CASSNGENNEQFF

j_call: TRBJ2-1
d_call: -
v_call: TRBV11-3
clone_size: -
cdr3_nt: TGTGCCAGCAGCGCCAAGAAGGGCAGGTACAATGAGCAGTTCTTC
cdr3_aa: CASSAKKGRYNEQFF

j_call: TRBJ1-5
d_call: -
v_call: TRBV9
clone_size: -
cdr3_nt: TGTGCCAGCAGCGCGTTGGAGGGCGGGCAGCCCCAGCATTTT
cdr3_aa: CASSALEGGQPQHF

j_call: TRBJ2-5
d_call: -
v_call: TRBV15
clone_size: -
cdr3_nt: TGTGCCACCAGCAGAGCAGGGGAGACCCAGTACTTC
cdr3_aa: CATSRAGETQYF

j_call: TRBJ2-7
d_call: -
v_call: TRBV12-5
clone_size: -
cdr3_nt: TGTGCTAGTGGTCCGGAGAATAACGAGCAGTACTTC
cdr3_aa: CASGPENNEQYF

j_call: TRBJ1-1
d_call: -
v_call: TRBV6-6
clone_size: -
cdr3_nt: TGTGCCAGCAGTTACGGAGGGGGGGGAGCTTTCTTT
cdr3_aa: CASSYGGGGAFF

j_call: TRBJ1-1
d_call: -
v_call: TRBV19
clone_size: few
cdr3_nt: TGTGCCAGTACCGGACAGAAGAACACTGAAGCTTTCTTT
cdr3_aa: CASTGQKNTEAFF

j_call: TRBJ1-1
d_call: -
v_call: TRBV21-1
clone_size: -
cdr3_nt: TGTGCCAGCAGATCGGCTGGGGGGGCGTGGTACACTGAAGCTTTCTTT
cdr3_aa: CASRSAGGAWYTEAFF

j_call: TRBJ1-1
d_call: -
v_call: TRBV20-1
clone_size: -
cdr3_nt: TGCATATCCGGGACATACACTGAAGCTTTCTTT
cdr3_aa: CISGTYTEAFF

j_call: TRBJ1-6
d_call: TRBD1
v_call: TRBV30
clone_size: -
cdr3_nt: TGTGCCTGGCTCCGGGACAGCAATTCACCCCTCCACTTT
cdr3_aa: CAWLRDSNSPLHF

j_call: TRBJ2-5
d_call: -
v_call: TRBV7-3
clone_size: -
cdr3_nt: TGTGCCAGCAGCTTTTGGTCCGACGGGGCCCAGTACTTC
cdr3_aa: CASSFWSDGAQYF

j_call: TRBJ2-7
d_call: -
v_call: TRBV4-1
clone_size: once
cdr3_nt: TGCGCCAGCAGCCAAGCTCCGGGACACCCCTACGAGCAGTACTTC
cdr3_aa: CASSQAPGHPYEQYF

j_call: TRBJ2-7
d_call: -
v_call: TRBV15
clone_size: -
cdr3_nt: TGTGCCACCAGCAGGCAAGGCAGTAGGGGCGCGTACGAGCAGTACTTC
cdr3_aa: CATSRQGSRGAYEQYF

j_call: TRBJ1-2
d_call: -
v_call: TRBV5-4
clone_size: few
cdr3_nt: TGTGCCAGCAGCTGGATCGGGGGAGGCCAATATGGCTACACCTTC
cdr3_aa: CASSWIGGGQYGYTF

j_call: TRBJ2-3
d_call: -
v_call: TRBV5-4
clone_size: -
cdr3_nt: TGTGCCAGCAGTTCCCCCACTAGCACAGATACGCAGTATTTT
cdr3_aa: CASSSPTSTDTQYF

j_call: TRBJ2-2
d_call: TRBD1
v_call: TRBV27
clone_size: -
cdr3_nt: TGTGCCAGCAGTTTAGAAGTCAGGGGGCGAAACACCGGGGAGCTGTTTTTT
cdr3_aa: CASSLEVRGRNTGELFF

j_call: TRBJ2-3
d_call: -
v_call: TRBV19
clone_size: -
cdr3_nt: TGTGCCAGTAGTATAGATGGGAGCCCCGGTACGCAGTATTTT
cdr3_aa: CASSIDGSPGTQYF

j_call: TRBJ1-1
d_call: -
v_call: TRBV27
clone_size: -
cdr3_nt: TGTGCCAGCAGTTTATGGGGCGTGCGGGAGCGAGAAGCTTTCTTT
cdr3_aa: CASSLWGVREREAFF

j_call: TRBJ1-1
d_call: TRBD1
v_call: TRBV6-6
clone_size: -
cdr3_nt: TGTGCCAGCAACACCGGGACAGGGGACACTGAAGCTTTCTTT
cdr3_aa: CASNTGTGDTEAFF

j_call: TRBJ2-5
d_call: TRBD2
v_call: TRBV5-1
clone_size: -
cdr3_nt: TGCGCCAGCAGCTTGGGGGTTAGCGGGAGGGCCCTCGGAGAGACCCAGTACTTC
cdr3_aa: CASSLGVSGRALGETQYF

j_call: TRBJ1-1
d_call: -
v_call: TRBV6-6
clone_size: -
cdr3_nt: TGTGCCAGCAGGAAGCTCCCTATGAACACTGAAGCTTTCTTT
cdr3_aa: CASRKLPMNTEAFF

j_call: TRBJ1-4
d_call: TRBD1
v_call: TRBV27
clone_size: -
cdr3_nt: TGTGCCAGCAGTATCCAGGGGGGGCCTAATGAAAAACTGTTTTTT
cdr3_aa: CASSIQGGPNEKLFF

j_call: TRBJ1-2
d_call: TRBD1
v_call: TRBV19
clone_size: once
cdr3_nt: TGTGCCAGTAGTCCGGGACAGGGAGGGTCTGGCTACACCTTC
cdr3_aa: CASSPGQGGSGYTF

j_call: TRBJ1-2
d_call: -
v_call: TRBV4-2
clone_size: -
cdr3_nt: TGTGCCAGCACTCTGGCCGGGGGCGACTATGGCTACACCTTC
cdr3_aa: CASTLAGGDYGYTF

j_call: TRBJ2-1
d_call: TRBD2
v_call: TRBV19
clone_size: -
cdr3_nt: TGTGCCAGTAGTTTATTAGCGGGAGGATCCGATGAGCAGTTCTTC
cdr3_aa: CASSLLAGGSDEQFF

j_call: TRBJ2-3
d_call: -
v_call: TRBV6-4
clone_size: -
cdr3_nt: TGTGCCAGCAGTGACGGTGGGTCCCGAGATACGCAGTATTTT
cdr3_aa: CASSDGGSRDTQYF

j_call: TRBJ2-4
d_call: -
v_call: TRBV5-1
clone_size: -
cdr3_nt: TGCGCCAGCAGCTTGGAATCCCCACAAAACATTCAGTACTTC
cdr3_aa: CASSLESPQNIQYF

j_call: TRBJ2-6
d_call: TRBD2
v_call: TRBV5-1
clone_size: -
cdr3_nt: TGCGCCAGCAGCTTGGTTGCGGGAGGACTCTCTGGGGCCAACGTCCTGACTTTC
cdr3_aa: CASSLVAGGLSGANVLTF

j_call: TRBJ2-1
d_call: -
v_call: TRBV21-1
clone_size: once
cdr3_nt: TGTGCCAGCAGCAAAGTAGTGGGGGGGGATAAGTTCTTC
cdr3_aa: CASSKVVGGDKFF

j_call: TRBJ1-1
d_call: TRBD1
v_call: TRBV5-1
clone_size: -
cdr3_nt: TGCGCCAGCAGCACACAGGGGCAAGATACTGAAGCTTTCTTT
cdr3_aa: CASSTQGQDTEAFF

j_call: TRBJ2-5
d_call: TRBD1
v_call: TRBV5-1
clone_size: -
cdr3_nt: TGCGCCAGCAGCATAGGCCGGGACAGCTTCGGGACCCAGTACTTC
cdr3_aa: CASSIGRDSFGTQYF

j_call: TRBJ2-1
d_call: TRBD2
v_call: TRBV5-4
clone_size: -
cdr3_nt: TGTGCCAGCAGCTCTGCTGGAAGCGGGGGTTACAATGAGCAGTTCTTC
cdr3_aa: CASSSAGSGGYNEQFF

j_call: TRBJ2-7
d_call: -
v_call: TRBV11-2
clone_size: -
cdr3_nt: TGTGCCAGCAGCTTACTCCTAGGTACCTACGAGCAGTACTTC
cdr3_aa: CASSLLLGTYEQYF

j_call: TRBJ1-1
d_call: -
v_call: TRBV6-4
clone_size: -
cdr3_nt: TGTGCCAGCAGCGCCCAGGCGTTTGAGGTGCTGAACACTGAAGCTTTCTTT
cdr3_aa: CASSAQAFEVLNTEAFF

j_call: TRBJ1-2
d_call: -
v_call: TRBV2
clone_size: -
cdr3_nt: TGTGCCAGCAGTCCCGGGACATACTCTGGCTACACCTTC
cdr3_aa: CASSPGTYSGYTF

j_call: TRBJ1-1
d_call: -
v_call: TRBV15
clone_size: -
cdr3_nt: TGTGCCACCAGATCCCCCCGGACAGCCTCGGGCGCTTTCTTT
cdr3_aa: CATRSPRTASGAFF

j_call: TRBJ1-5
d_call: TRBD1
v_call: TRBV18
clone_size: -
cdr3_nt: TGTGCCAGCCTCGGCACGTCAACAGGGGTTCAGCCCCAGCATTTT
cdr3_aa: CASLGTSTGVQPQHF

j_call: TRBJ2-5
d_call: -
v_call: TRBV7-2
clone_size: -
cdr3_nt: TGTGCCAGCAGCCACGGGGGGCAAGGGACCCAGTACTTC
cdr3_aa: CASSHGGQGTQYF

j_call: TRBJ2-7
d_call: TRBD2
v_call: TRBV4-1
clone_size: -
cdr3_nt: TGCGCCAGCAGCCAACTCGAGCTAGCGGGATCCTACGAGCAGTACTTC
cdr3_aa: CASSQLELAGSYEQYF

j_call: TRBJ2-7
d_call: -
v_call: TRBV28
clone_size: -
cdr3_nt: TGTGCCAGCATTAAGGGGGGCTACGAGCAGTACTTC
cdr3_aa: CASIKGGYEQYF

j_call: TRBJ2-7
d_call: -
v_call: TRBV29-1
clone_size: -
cdr3_nt: TGCAGCGCTTCGCGGGACAGAGACTACGAGCAGTACTTC
cdr3_aa: CSASRDRDYEQYF

j_call: TRBJ1-3
d_call: -
v_call: TRBV9
clone_size: -
cdr3_nt: TGTGCCAGCAGCGTACAATCATCCGTCCGCTCTGGAAACACCATATATTTT
cdr3_aa: CASSVQSSVRSGNTIYF